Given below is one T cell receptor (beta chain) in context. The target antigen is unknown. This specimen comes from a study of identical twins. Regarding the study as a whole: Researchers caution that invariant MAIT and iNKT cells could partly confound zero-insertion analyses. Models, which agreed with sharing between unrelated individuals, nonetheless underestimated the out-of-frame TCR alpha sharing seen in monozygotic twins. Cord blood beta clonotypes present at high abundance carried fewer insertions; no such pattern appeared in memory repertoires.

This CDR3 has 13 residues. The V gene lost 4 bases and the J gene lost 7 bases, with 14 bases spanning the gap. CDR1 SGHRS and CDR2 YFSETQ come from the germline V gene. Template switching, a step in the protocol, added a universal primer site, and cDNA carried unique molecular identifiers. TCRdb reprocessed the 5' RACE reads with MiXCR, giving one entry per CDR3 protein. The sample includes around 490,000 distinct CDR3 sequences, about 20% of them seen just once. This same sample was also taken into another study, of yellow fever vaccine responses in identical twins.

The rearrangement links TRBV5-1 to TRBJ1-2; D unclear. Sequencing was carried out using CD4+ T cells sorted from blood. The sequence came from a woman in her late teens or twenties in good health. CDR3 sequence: CASSDGRIVGYTF. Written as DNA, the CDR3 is TGCGCCAGCAGCGATGGACGTATCGTTGGCTACACCTTC.